This T cell receptor (beta chain) was identified during a study of T cells in Graves' hyperthyroidism and ophthalmopathy. Broader study findings: Ophthalmopathy onset followed model prediction by a median about 6.5 months.

This clonotype was seen many times. As yet, its antigen is unknown. The germline V and J ends were trimmed by 5 bases and 3 bases, with 7 bases remaining between them. The CDR3 spans 12 residues. RNA transcripts were the template for amplifying TCR beta CDR3 regions. TCR CDR3 regions were first amplified by RT-PCR with HTBI primers. MiXCR, applied by TCRdb to the multiplex PCR reads, yields one record per CDR3 protein. The repertoire has about 420,000 distinct CDR3 sequences, approximately 14% of them found once; the top ten carry around 5.3%. Not enrolled were patients with uncontrolled infection, other autoimmune disease, pregnancy or lactation. The PBMCs were sourced from fresh peripheral blood (about 10 ml).

This sequence originates from a woman between 18 and 30 years old with Graves' hyperthyroidism. Sequencing used blood. This chain uses TRBV12-3 or TRBV12-4 with TRBJ2-5; no reliable D call. This CDR3 is CASSTTEETQYF. The CDR3, as DNA: TGTGCCAGCAGTACTACAGAAGAGACCCAGTACTTC.